Below, 27 T cell receptor beta chains from the same sample are listed, as sequenced in a study of blood T cell repertoires in COVID-19. The assay was immunoSEQ multiplex PCR, and TCRdb's table has in-frame clones only and misses some. The sample yields about 210,000 clones, roughly nine tenths seen once. The sample was peripheral blood. These receptors were obtained from a man aged 40-55 years with acute or convalescent COVID-19.

J is TRBJ1-2 and V is TRBV9; TRBD1 agrees at 10 bases. The CDR3 has 16 amino acids. Germline V CDR1 and CDR2: SGDLS, YYNGEE. With 0 bases clipped from V and 7 bases from J, the junction kept 9 bases outside the gene matches. Here the CDR3 DNA reads TGTGCCAGCAGCGTAGGTAGGGACAGGGGTTTATTTGGCTACACCTTC. Its protein is CASSVGRDRGLFGYTF.

This chain joins TRBV19 and TRBJ2-3; 10 nucleotides agree with TRBD2. The germline gives CDR1 LNHDA, CDR2 SQIVND (reference sequence). The CDR3 runs 16 residues. J was trimmed by 5 bases and V by 2 bases; bases with no gene match: 7. Written as DNA, the CDR3 is TGTGCCAGTAGTATATGGAGGACTAGCGGAAGAGATACGCAGTATTTT. Translating gives CASSIWRTSGRDTQYF.

This chain links TRBV11-3 with TRBJ2-1; tentative D call: TRBD2 (6 bases). In germline, CDR1 is SGHNT, CDR2 YENEEA. The CDR3 loop spans 20 amino acids. Deletions cut 1 base from V and 0 bases from J, with 22 bases between. The DNA of the CDR3 is TGTGCCAGCAGCTTAGGAGTTTGGTTCGCTAGCGTGAGCTCCTACAATGAGCAGTTCTTC. Translating it yields CASSLGVWFASVSSYNEQFF.

The rearrangement links TRBV6-5 to TRBJ2-7, with D perhaps TRBD1 (5 bases). Germline V gives CDR1 MNHEY, CDR2 SVGAGI. The CDR3 consists of 13 residues. The germline V and J ends were trimmed by 4 bases and 5 bases, with 12 bases remaining between them. This CDR3 is CASSLSRVHEQYF. DNA of the CDR3: TGTGCCAGCAGTTTATCCAGGGTGCACGAGCAGTACTTC.

Details on this clone: Other DNA sequences in this sample translate to the same CDR3. V is TRBV6-5 and J is TRBJ1-1; no firm D call. Per germline, CDR1 MNHEY and CDR2 SVGAGI. The length of the CDR3 is 13 residues. The V end was cut by 0 bases, the J end by 5 bases, with 7 bases between. In nucleotides, the CDR3 is TGTGCCAGCAGTTACTCGAGAGGGACTGAAGCTTTCTTT. Residues: CASSYSRGTEAFF.

The table lists this clone with a count of one. The rearrangement joins TRBV5-1 to TRBJ1-1; D remains ambiguous. This CDR3 is built from 13 residues. Looked up from germline, CDR1 is SGHRS and CDR2 is YFSETQ. V was pared by 0 bases and J by 2 bases, with 5 bases between. The CDR3: CASSLAINTEAFF. The CDR3 coding sequence is TGCGCCAGCAGCTTGGCCATCAACACTGAAGCTTTCTTT.

This chain uses TRBV5-8 with TRBJ2-7; 9 bases line up with TRBD1. Trimming at V came to 4 bases and at J to 4 bases, leaving 6 bases not matched to a gene. The germline V gene has CDR1 SGHTS and CDR2 YDEGEE. The CDR3 consists of 14 residues. The CDR3 here is CASSRGTGWYEQYF. CDR3 coding DNA: TGTGCCAGCAGCCGCGGGACAGGGTGGTACGAGCAGTACTTC.

V and J are TRBV10-3 and TRBJ1-1, with 12 bases identical to TRBD1. The CDR3 consists of 15 residues. CDR1 and CDR2 (germline): ENHRY, SYGVKD. With V trimmed by 4 bases and J by 6 bases, 6 bases remained unmatched. CDR3 nucleotide sequence: TGTGCCATCAGTGCGGCGGGACAGGGGGCCCCTGAAGCTTTCTTT. Encoded protein: CAISAAGQGAPEAFF.

DNA of the CDR3: TGTGCCAGCAGCGCCGGGGGGACAGGGTTTGAAAAACTGTTTTTT. Translated: CASSAGGTGFEKLFF. The chain couples TRBV9 to TRBJ1-4; 9 bases line up with TRBD1. CDR3 size: 15 residues. V shed 3 bases, J shed 7 bases, and the junction held 7 bases outside the gene matches. CDR1 and CDR2 (germline): SGDLS, YYNGEE.

CDR3 in DNA: TGTGCCAGCGCGCTGACTAGCGGGTCGGAACGTGAGACCCAGTACTTC. This encodes CASALTSGSERETQYF. The rearrangement links TRBV21-1 to TRBJ2-5; TRBD2 reflects the table's D call only, with no check against the DNA. TRBV21-1 is reported as a pseudogene. The CDR3 loop spans 16 amino acids.

V and J are TRBV7-9 and TRBJ1-1; 8 bases agree with TRBD1. CDR1 is SEHNR, CDR2 FQNEAQ, per germline (reference sequence). The CDR3 contains 15 residues. V was clipped by 10 bases and J by 0 bases; unmatched bases: 10. The CDR3 here is CAIPDRAPMNTEAFF. CDR3 DNA: TGTGCCATACCGGACAGGGCGCCCATGAACACTGAAGCTTTCTTT.

This clone was seen only once. The chain has TRBV7-9 and TRBJ2-7; tentative D call: TRBD2 (6 bases). CDR1 and CDR2 from the germline V gene are SEHNR and FQNEAQ (reference sequence). The CDR3 contains 15 residues. V was trimmed by 8 bases and J by 3 bases, leaving 20 bases between them. CDR3: CASELIAEGGYEQYF. The CDR3 DNA follows: TGTGCCAGCGAACTAATTGCGGAGGGAGGCTACGAGCAGTACTTC. Together with reference TRBV7-9 and TRBJ2-7, the CDR3 gives the full variable domain: DTGVSQNPRHKITKRGQNVTFRCDPISEHNRLYWYRQTLGQGPEFLTYFQNEAQLEKSRLLSDRFSAERPKGSFSTLEIQRTEQGDSAMYLCASELIAEGGYEQYFGPGTRLTVT.

This clone was observed a handful of times. V gene TRBV28 combines with J gene TRBJ1-6; a possible D gene is TRBD1 (5 bases). CDR3 length equals 15 residues. V lost 7 bases, J lost 11 bases, and 21 bases lay in between. Germline V gene data show CDR1 as MDHEN and CDR2 as SYDVKM. The CDR3, as DNA: TGTGCCAGCACTGGCGGGACTGGTGATTGGGCACCCCTCCACTTT. Amino acids: CASTGGTGDWAPLHF.

This rearrangement joins TRBV19 to TRBJ1-2; D is possibly TRBD1 (6 bases). Germline CDR1 reads LNHDA; CDR2 reads SQIVND (reference sequence). V dropped 1 base and J dropped 0 bases, with 12 bases sitting between them. There are 16 residues in the CDR3. CDR3 in DNA: TGTGCCAGTAGTATAGCCCCCAGGGGTTCTAACTATGGCTACACCTTC. Its protein product is CASSIAPRGSNYGYTF. The full variable domain, rest sourced from reference TRBV19 and TRBJ1-2, is DGGITQSPKYLFRKEGQNVTLSCEQNLNHDAMYWYRQDPGQGLRLIYYSQIVNDFQKGDIAEGYSVSREKKESFPLTVTSAQKNPTAFYLCASSIAPRGSNYGYTFGSGTRLTVV.

The rearrangement links TRBV7-9 to TRBJ1-4, with TRBD1 as a possible D gene (5 bases). This CDR3 has 14 residues. Germline V lookup: CDR1 SEHNR, CDR2 FQNEAQ (reference sequence). The V and J ends lost 5 bases and 6 bases respectively, with 13 bases between them. Here the CDR3 DNA reads TGTGCCAGCAGCCCTCGGGGGGAGGATGAAAAACTGTTTTTT. The encoded protein is CASSPRGEDEKLFF.

V and J are TRBV10-3 and TRBJ2-3; 8 bases align to TRBD2. The trim removed 8 bases at V and 2 bases at J, leaving 6 bases unmatched. CDR3 length: 14 amino acids. Germline lookup yields CDR1 ENHRY and CDR2 SYGVKD. Written as DNA, the CDR3 is TGTGCCATCGGAGCAGCGGGGGACACAGATACGCAGTATTTT. Its translation is CAIGAAGDTDTQYF.

The chain is built from TRBV27 and TRBJ2-1, with 7 bases lining up with TRBD1. The V and J ends lost 2 bases and 5 bases, in that order; junction bases with no gene match: 6. Germline CDR1 is MNHEY and CDR2 is SMNVEV (reference sequence). The CDR3 consists of 15 residues. The DNA of the CDR3 is TGTGCCAGCAGTTTAGCGTTAGGGACAGACAATGAGCAGTTCTTC. Its translation: CASSLALGTDNEQFF.

The chain links TRBV6-6 to TRBJ1-3; no clear D gene. Germline V lookup: CDR1 MNHNY, CDR2 SVGAGI (reference sequence). V was cut by 5 bases and J by 0 bases, with 11 bases left in between. This CDR3 region has 15 residues. The CDR3 nucleotides read TGTGCCAGCAGTACCCGCCACACCTCTGGAAACACCATATATTTT. This codes for CASSTRHTSGNTIYF.

The chain combines TRBV5-6 with TRBJ2-7; TRBD2 matches 8 bases. V dropped 5 bases and J dropped 3; count of bases not matched to a gene: 7. Looked up from germline, CDR1 is SGHDT and CDR2 is YYEEEE. The CDR3 runs to 14 residues. CDR3 in DNA: TGTGCCAGCAGACAGTGGACTAGCAACTACGAGCAGTACTTC. It codes for CASRQWTSNYEQYF. Drawing the rest from reference TRBV5-6 and TRBJ2-7, the complete variable domain is DAGVTQSPTHLIKTRGQQVTLRCSPKSGHDTVSWYQQALGQGPQFIFQYYEEEERQRGNFPDRFSGHQFPNYSSELNVNALLLGDSALYLCASRQWTSNYEQYFGPGTRLTVT.

The chain employs TRBV28 and TRBJ2-5; 8 bases line up with TRBD1. V dropped 6 bases and J dropped 4; count of bases not matched to a gene: 13. The CDR3 has 16 residues. Germline CDR1 MDHEN, CDR2 SYDVKM. As DNA, the CDR3 is TGTGCCAGCAGCGATCGGAGGACAGGGTTCACAGAGACCCAGTACTTC. Its protein is CASSDRRTGFTETQYF.

The rearrangement joins TRBV5-8 to TRBJ1-1, with D tentatively TRBD1 (6 bases). This CDR3 has 18 amino acids. The V end was cut by 0 bases, the J end by 1 base, with 19 bases between. Germline lookup yields CDR1 SGHTS and CDR2 YDEGEE. The CDR3 spells CASSLAVETDRPNTEAFF. In DNA, the CDR3 is TGTGCCAGCAGCTTGGCCGTCGAGACGGACAGACCGAACACTGAAGCTTTCTTT.

This chain connects TRBV5-4 to TRBJ2-1, with D unclear. V was cut by 0 bases and J by 4 bases, with 11 bases left in between. The germline gives CDR1 SGHNT, CDR2 YYREEE (reference sequence). The CDR3 runs 15 residues. The CDR3 sequence is CASSLVVSRYNEQFF. The CDR3 DNA follows: TGTGCCAGCAGCTTGGTGGTTAGCAGATACAATGAGCAGTTCTTC. The variable domain in full, completed from reference TRBV5-4 and TRBJ2-1, reads ETGVTQSPTHLIKTRGQQVTLRCSSQSGHNTVSWYQQALGQGPQFIFQYYREEENGRGNFPPRFSGLQFPNYSSELNVNALELDDSALYLCASSLVVSRYNEQFFGPGTRLTVL.

The chain uses TRBV20-1 and TRBJ2-2, with no clear D. Trimming left V 4 bases short and J 14 bases short, with 14 bases between. Germline loops: CDR1 DFQATT, CDR2 SNEGSKA (reference sequence). This CDR3 region has 11 residues. This CDR3 is CSAKAAPALFF. CDR3 DNA sequence: TGCAGTGCTAAGGCGGCCCCGGCCCTGTTTTTT.

V gene TRBV6-2 or TRBV6-3 combines with J gene TRBJ2-7; no clear D gene. Per germline, CDR1 MNHEY and CDR2 SVGEGT. This CDR3 has 12 amino acids. V was cut by 5 bases and J by 0 bases, with 5 bases left in between. The CDR3 spells CASSQNSYEQYF. The CDR3, as DNA: TGTGCCAGCAGTCAAAACTCCTACGAGCAGTACTTC.

This clone was observed a single time. The rearrangement uses TRBV19 and TRBJ1-5; 7 bases map to TRBD1. There are 15 residues in the CDR3. V shed 0 bases, J shed 3 bases, and the junction held 2 bases outside the gene matches. Germline lookup yields CDR1 LNHDA and CDR2 SQIVND (reference sequence). The DNA for the CDR3 is TGTGCCAGTAGTATAGACCAGGGGGACAATCAGCCCCAGCATTTT. This sequence encodes CASSIDQGDNQPQHF.

The V gene is TRBV19, the J gene TRBJ1-5; unclear D gene. V lost 7 bases, J lost 3 bases, and 16 bases lay in between. The V gene's germline CDR1 is LNHDA and CDR2 SQIVND (reference sequence). The length of the CDR3 is 15 residues. CDR3 DNA sequence: TGTGCCAGTACGATTTATCGAGGGCCCAATCAGCCCCAGCATTTT. Protein sequence: CASTIYRGPNQPQHF.

The chain uses TRBV7-2 and TRBJ1-3; TRBD1 might be the D (6 bases). Trimming stripped 3 bases from V and 2 bases from J, with 11 bases between. Germline loops: CDR1 SGHTA, CDR2 FQGNSA. The CDR3 sequence is 15 residues long. CDR3 coding DNA: TGTGCCAGCAGCTTCGGGGGGACAACTGGAAACACCATATATTTT. Translation gives CASSFGGTTGNTIYF.